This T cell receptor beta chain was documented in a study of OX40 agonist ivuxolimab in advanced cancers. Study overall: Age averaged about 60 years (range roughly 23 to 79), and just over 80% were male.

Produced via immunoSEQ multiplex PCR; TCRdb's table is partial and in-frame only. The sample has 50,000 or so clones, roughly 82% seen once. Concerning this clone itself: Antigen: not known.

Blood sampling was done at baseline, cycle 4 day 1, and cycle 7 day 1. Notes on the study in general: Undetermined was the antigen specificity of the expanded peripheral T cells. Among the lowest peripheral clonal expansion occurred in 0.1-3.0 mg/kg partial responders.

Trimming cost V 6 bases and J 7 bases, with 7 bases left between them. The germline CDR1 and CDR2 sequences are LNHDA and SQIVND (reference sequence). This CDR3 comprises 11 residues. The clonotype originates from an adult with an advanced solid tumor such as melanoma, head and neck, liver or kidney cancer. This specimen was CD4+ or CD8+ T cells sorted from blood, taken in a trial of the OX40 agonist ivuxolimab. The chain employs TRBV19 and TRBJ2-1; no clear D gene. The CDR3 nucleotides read TGTGCCAGTAGGGCAGTTAATGAGCAGTTCTTC. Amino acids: CASRAVNEQFF.